One sample yielded the 20 T cell receptor beta chains listed below, sequenced in a study of blood T cell repertoires in COVID-19 (TCRdb year 2020). Libraries were constructed by the immunoSEQ multiplex PCR assay. Sourced from immuneACCESS, this table was stored by TCRdb with only in-frame sequences that have V and J called. A share of the clones is absent; for the studies checked, an unresolved V gene accounts for under half, and the remainder has no known explanation. The sample table records around 150,000 clones; less than 90% of these occur just once. The ten top clones hold 8% to 9% of the sample. Sequencing was done on a sample of peripheral blood. Receptors originate from a man aged 25 to 40 with COVID-19, enrolled during active disease.

In this sample, this clone turned up once. The V call is TRBV4-2, the J call TRBJ2-1, with 9 bases lining up with TRBD2. The CDR3 contains 15 residues. Trimming at V came to 5 bases and at J to 5 bases, leaving 7 bases not matched to a gene. Germline V gene data show CDR1 as LGHNA and CDR2 as YNFKEQ. The CDR3 nucleotides read TGTGCCAGCAGCTTGCGACTAGCGGCTAACAATGAGCAGTTCTTC. Its translation is CASSLRLAANNEQFF.

This rearrangement joins TRBV3-1 (or the pseudogene TRBV3-2) to TRBJ2-6; 7 bases match TRBD1. The germline CDR1 and CDR2 sequences are LGHDT and YNNKEL (reference sequence). With V trimmed by 1 base and J by 0 bases, 6 bases remained unmatched. This CDR3 region has 18 residues. In DNA form, the CDR3 reads TGTGCCAGCAGCCAAGGTAGGGGGCGATACTCTGGGGCCAACGTCCTGACTTTC. Amino acids: CASSQGRGRYSGANVLTF.

The V call is TRBV5-5, the J call TRBJ1-3; a possible D gene is TRBD1 (6 bases). The CDR3 runs 14 residues. CDR1 and CDR2 from the germline V gene are SGHKS and YYEKEE (reference sequence). The V gene lost 4 bases and the J gene lost 0 bases, with 8 bases spanning the gap. The CDR3 loop reads CASSGDNSGNTIYF. The CDR3 DNA is TGTGCCAGCAGCGGGGACAACTCTGGAAACACCATATATTTT. The whole variable domain, filled in from reference TRBV5-5 and TRBJ1-3, reads DAGVTQSPTHLIKTRGQQVTLRCSPISGHKSVSWYQQVLGQGPQFIFQYYEKEERGRGNFPDRFSARQFPNYSSELNVNALLLGDSALYLCASSGDNSGNTIYFGEGSWLTVV.

V is TRBV28 and J is TRBJ2-3; 13 nucleotides agree with TRBD2. The V gene's germline CDR1 is MDHEN and CDR2 SYDVKM. J gave up 1 base and V 6 bases, and 4 bases lay outside the gene matches. This CDR3 region has 16 residues. CDR3 sequence: CASRLGTSGGTDTQYF. The CDR3 DNA reads as TGTGCCAGCAGACTCGGGACTAGCGGGGGCACAGATACGCAGTATTTT.

V usage is TRBV2 and J usage is TRBJ1-2, with D unresolved. The ends were cut back, 1 base at V and 4 bases at J, with 10 bases in the middle. CDR1 is SNHLY, CDR2 FYNNEI, per germline. There are 14 residues in the CDR3. This CDR3 is CASSEDTVFYGYTF. The CDR3, as DNA: TGTGCCAGCAGTGAAGATACTGTTTTCTATGGCTACACCTTC.

The V call is TRBV9, the J call TRBJ2-2; a possible D gene is TRBD2 (6 bases). Germline V CDR1 and CDR2: SGDLS, YYNGEE. The CDR3 is 15 amino acids. V lost 0 bases and J lost 5, with 11 bases in between. The CDR3 DNA reads TGTGCCAGCAGCGTAGTCTCTAGCGTAACCGGGGAGCTGTTTTTT. This sequence encodes CASSVVSSVTGELFF.

The gene calls are TRBV6-5 and TRBJ2-7, with 8 bases lining up with TRBD2. V lost 5 bases, J lost 11 bases, and 8 bases stayed unmatched. The CDR3 sequence is 12 residues long. Germline CDR1 reads MNHEY; CDR2 reads SVGAGI. CDR3 amino acids: CASSPGTRGEYF. Written as DNA, the CDR3 is TGTGCCAGCAGTCCCGGGACTAGAGGAGAGTACTTC.

The chain combines TRBV9 with TRBJ1-1, with 7 nucleotides matching TRBD1. The CDR3 sequence is 16 residues long. CDR1 is SGDLS, CDR2 YYNGEE, per germline. The V segment lost 0 bases and the J segment 0 bases; nucleotides outside the gene matches: 5. The CDR3 loop reads CASSVATGLMNTEAFF. In nucleotides, the CDR3 is TGTGCCAGCAGCGTAGCGACAGGGCTTATGAACACTGAAGCTTTCTTT.

This rearrangement joins TRBV9 to TRBJ2-5; 10 bases match TRBD2. The CDR3 is made up of 16 amino acids. The trim removed 1 base at V and 5 bases at J, leaving 8 bases unmatched. Germline V gene lookup returns CDR1 SGDLS and CDR2 YYNGEE. Here the CDR3 reads CASSVLAGGPSETQYF. The DNA of the CDR3 is TGTGCCAGCAGCGTATTAGCGGGAGGCCCCAGCGAGACCCAGTACTTC.

The J gene is TRBJ2-7, the V gene TRBV7-2; D uncertain. The CDR3 runs 14 residues. Germline-derived CDR1 and CDR2 are SGHTA and FQGNSA. With 0 bases removed from V and 2 bases from J, the gap between germline ends came to 8 bases. CDR3 protein: CASSLASRAYEQYF. Here the CDR3 DNA reads TGTGCCAGCAGCTTAGCGTCTCGAGCCTACGAGCAGTACTTC.

This clone came up once. The rearrangement joins TRBV27 to TRBJ2-3; 7 bases map to TRBD2. The CDR3 spans 15 residues. Germline V lookup: CDR1 MNHEY, CDR2 SMNVEV (reference sequence). V shed 3 bases and J 4 bases; nucleotides not matched to a gene: 7. The DNA of the CDR3 is TGTGCCAGCAGTTTGGAAGGACTAGGCTCAGATACGCAGTATTTT. Its translation is CASSLEGLGSDTQYF.

V is TRBV27 and J is TRBJ2-6; TRBD1 matches at 7 bases. V gave up 4 bases and J gave up 0 bases; unmatched junction bases: 6. The V gene's germline CDR1 is MNHEY and CDR2 SMNVEV (reference sequence). This CDR3 is 17 amino acids long. As DNA, the CDR3 is TGTGCCAGCAGTTCCGGGACAGACTTCTCTGGGGCCAACGTCCTGACTTTC. Translating gives CASSSGTDFSGANVLTF.

V and J are TRBV5-8 and TRBJ1-2; no definite D call. The length of the CDR3 is 13 residues. V was pared by 2 bases and J by 7 bases, with 12 bases between. Germline CDR1 SGHTS, CDR2 YDEGEE. CDR3 protein: CASSFGRAGGYTF. CDR3 nucleotide sequence: TGTGCCAGCAGCTTTGGACGGGCGGGTGGCTACACCTTC.

V gene TRBV5-1 combines with J gene TRBJ2-7, with D possibly being TRBD2 (6 bases). Germline lookup yields CDR1 SGHRS and CDR2 YFSETQ. The CDR3 totals 15 residues. Trimming removed 0 bases at V and 6 bases at J, with 16 bases between. The CDR3 nucleotides read TGCGCCAGCAGCTTGGGTGCCACCTGGGGAGGCGAGCAGTACTTC. It codes for CASSLGATWGGEQYF.

A note on this clone: This specimen includes other DNA sequences encoding the same CDR3. The chain links TRBV19 to TRBJ1-4, with TRBD1 matching over 7 bases. The germline gives CDR1 LNHDA, CDR2 SQIVND (reference sequence). The V segment lost 5 bases and the J segment 0 bases; nucleotides outside the gene matches: 3. The CDR3 totals 15 residues. The CDR3 spells CASSGTAATNEKLFF. The CDR3 nucleotides are TGTGCCAGTAGTGGGACAGCTGCAACTAATGAAAAACTGTTTTTT.

The chain is built from TRBV3-1 (or the pseudogene TRBV3-2) and TRBJ2-3; TRBD2 aligns across 8 bases. The V gene's germline CDR1 is LGHDT and CDR2 YNNKEL (reference sequence). V gave up 3 bases and J gave up 3 bases; unmatched junction bases: 8. This CDR3 region has 16 residues. The DNA of the CDR3 is TGTGCCAGCAGCCATCTCCGGGGGGGAAGAACAGATACGCAGTATTTT. This encodes CASSHLRGGRTDTQYF.

The V gene is TRBV30, the J gene TRBJ2-3; D might be TRBD1 (6 bases). The germline V gene encodes CDR1 GTSNPN and CDR2 SVGIG (reference sequence). This CDR3 contains 12 residues. Trimming removed 5 bases from V and 0 bases from J, with 6 bases in between. The CDR3 loop reads CAWGQSTDTQYF. CDR3 nucleotides: TGTGCCTGGGGACAGAGCACAGATACGCAGTATTTT.

In DNA, the CDR3 is TGTGCCAGCAGTTTAGAGGGTCTAGCGGGAGCCGCGGGCACCGGGGAGCTGTTTTTT. This translates into CASSLEGLAGAAGTGELFF. This chain connects TRBV27 to TRBJ2-2; TRBD2 agrees at 10 bases. This CDR3 is built from 19 residues. V was clipped by 2 bases and J by 4 bases; unmatched bases: 13. The V gene's germline CDR1 is MNHEY and CDR2 SMNVEV (reference sequence).

The V gene is TRBV28, the J gene TRBJ1-4; TRBD1 aligns across 9 bases. Germline loops: CDR1 MDHEN, CDR2 SYDVKM. This CDR3 contains 15 residues. With 2 bases clipped from V and 7 bases from J, the junction kept 5 bases outside the gene matches. CDR3 sequence reads: CASSLETGGGEKLFF. DNA for the CDR3: TGTGCCAGCAGTTTAGAGACAGGGGGGGGTGAAAAACTGTTTTTT.

The gene calls are TRBV9 and TRBJ2-5; perhaps TRBD1 as D (5 bases). Germline V gives CDR1 SGDLS, CDR2 YYNGEE. This CDR3 is built from 14 residues. Between the trimmed V and J ends, which lost 0 bases and 4 bases, there was a span of 10 bases. The CDR3 bases are TGTGCCAGCAGCGTAGTTGGGGCCGCAGAGACCCAGTACTTC. Amino acid sequence: CASSVVGAAETQYF.